This TCR beta chain was identified in a study of T cell clonotyping in hematopoietic cell transplantation. Overall study results and limits: Broader posttransplant TCR repertoire diversity was predicted by graft donor and pretransplant recipient Inverse Simpson Index values. Few recipient clonotypes overlapped donors; over 95% were de novo at given depth. Cells were unsorted, so CD4 and CD8 contributions were not separated.

This clone was seen a few times. Its antigen remains unidentified. Blood collection times were about day -28 and days 30, 100, 180 posttransplant. Clones were sequenced by immunoSEQ multiplex PCR, and TCRdb holds only the in-frame ones, with some missing. The sample shows 13,000 to 15,000 clones, 65% to 90% of them seen only once. Per the germline V gene, CDR1 is GTSNPN and CDR2 is SVGIG (reference sequence). V shed 3 bases and J 0 bases; nucleotides not matched to a gene: 7. The CDR3 has 15 amino acids. The input for sequencing was PBMCs, taken 100 days after allogeneic stem cell transplant. The sequence was obtained from a male patient aged 45 to 59 who had an allogeneic stem cell transplant from an unrelated donor, so T cells may come from the graft donor. Some clones in this sample may be carry-over from other donors' samples. V usage is TRBV30 and J usage is TRBJ2-7; 8 nucleotides agree with TRBD1. The chain's CDR3 is CAWRGTGRSSYEQYF. For the CDR3, the DNA is TGTGCCTGGAGGGGGACAGGTCGGAGCTCCTACGAGCAGTACTTC.